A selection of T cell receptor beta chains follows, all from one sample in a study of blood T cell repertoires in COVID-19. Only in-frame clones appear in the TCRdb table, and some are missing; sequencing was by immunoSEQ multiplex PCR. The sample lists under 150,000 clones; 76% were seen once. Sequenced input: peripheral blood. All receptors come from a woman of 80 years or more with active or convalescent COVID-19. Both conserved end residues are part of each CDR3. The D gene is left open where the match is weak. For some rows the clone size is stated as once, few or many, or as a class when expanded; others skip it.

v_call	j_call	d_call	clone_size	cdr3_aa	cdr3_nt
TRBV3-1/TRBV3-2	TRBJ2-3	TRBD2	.	CASSQELAGRATDTQYF	TGTGCCAGCAGCCAAGAACTAGCGGGACGGGCAACAGATACGCAGTATTTT
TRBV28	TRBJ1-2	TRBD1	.	CASTLLGQASTF	TGTGCCAGCACCTTATTGGGACAGGCGTCAACCTTC
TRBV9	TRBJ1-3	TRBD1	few	CASSVGDRVDNTIYF	TGTGCCAGCAGCGTCGGGGACAGGGTGGATAACACCATATATTTT
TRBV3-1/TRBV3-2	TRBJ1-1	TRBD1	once	CASSQVGGRTEAFF	TGTGCCAGCAGCCAAGTAGGGGGCAGGACTGAAGCTTTCTTT
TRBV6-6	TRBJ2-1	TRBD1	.	CASSSPGQGKYNEQFF	TGTGCCAGCAGCTCACCTGGACAGGGGAAGTACAATGAGCAGTTCTTC
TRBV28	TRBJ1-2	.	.	CASKVQGGADYGYTF	TGTGCCAGCAAGGTACAGGGAGGGGCCGACTATGGCTACACCTTC
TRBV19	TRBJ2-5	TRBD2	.	CASSKGSGTPVWTQYF	TGTGCCAGTAGTAAGGGAAGCGGGACCCCCGTATGGACCCAGTACTTC
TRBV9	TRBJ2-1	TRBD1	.	CASNRGPSSYNEQFF	TGTGCCAGCAACAGGGGGCCTAGCTCCTACAATGAGCAGTTCTTC
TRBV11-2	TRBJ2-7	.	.	CASSQGHSNYEQYF	TGTGCCAGCAGCCAGGGGCACAGTAACTACGAGCAGTACTTC
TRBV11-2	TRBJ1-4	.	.	CASSLDAGGRRVVF	TGTGCCAGCAGCTTAGACGCGGGGGGGCGACGGGTTGTTTTT
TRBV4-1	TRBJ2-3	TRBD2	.	CATRRLQGRGTDTQYF	TGCGCCACCAGGAGACTCCAAGGGAGGGGAACAGATACGCAGTATTTT
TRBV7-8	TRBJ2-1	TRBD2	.	CASRLAGGSTNEQFF	TGTGCCAGCAGATTGGCCGGGGGGTCGACCAATGAGCAGTTCTTC
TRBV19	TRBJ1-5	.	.	CASSIPYQPQHF	TGTGCCAGTAGTATCCCGTATCAGCCCCAGCATTTT
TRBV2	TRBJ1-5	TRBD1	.	CASSRQGSSNQPQHF	TGTGCCAGCAGCCGACAGGGTAGTAGCAATCAGCCCCAGCATTTT
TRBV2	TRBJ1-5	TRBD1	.	CASSGGTGGRSQPQHF	TGTGCCAGCAGTGGGGGGACAGGGGGCAGGAGTCAGCCCCAGCATTTT
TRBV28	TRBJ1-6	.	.	CASGGGRGRNSPLHF	TGTGCCAGCGGCGGGGGAAGGGGACGGAATTCACCCCTCCACTTT
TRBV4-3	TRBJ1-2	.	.	CASSQGPGAGGYTF	TGCGCCAGCAGCCAAGGGCCAGGGGCCGGAGGCTACACCTTC
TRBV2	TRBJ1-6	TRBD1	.	CASSGQGGAPLHF	TGTGCCAGCAGTGGACAGGGGGGTGCACCCCTCCACTTT
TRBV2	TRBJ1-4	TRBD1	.	CASSRIGTGNEKLFF	TGTGCCAGCAGTCGAATCGGGACAGGGAATGAAAAACTGTTTTTT
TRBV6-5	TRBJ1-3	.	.	CASSPRLELEYTIYF	TGTGCCAGCAGCCCCCGACTAGAACTGGAATACACCATATATTTT
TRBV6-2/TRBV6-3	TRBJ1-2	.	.	CASSYVAQGGYTF	TGTGCCAGCAGTTACGTAGCCCAAGGAGGCTACACCTTC
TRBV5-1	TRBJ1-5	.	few	CASSLAGLSQPQHF	TGCGCCAGCAGCTTGGCAGGGTTGAGTCAGCCCCAGCATTTT
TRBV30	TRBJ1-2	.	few	CAWSATRGYGYTF	TGTGCCTGGAGTGCCACTCGAGGCTATGGCTACACCTTC
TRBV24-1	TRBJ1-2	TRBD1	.	CATGGGQGSNGYTF	TGTGCCACCGGGGGAGGACAGGGGTCGAATGGCTACACCTTC
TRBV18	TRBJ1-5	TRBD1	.	CASSLTGVSQPQHF	TGTGCCAGCTCACTAACAGGGGTCTCTCAGCCCCAGCATTTT
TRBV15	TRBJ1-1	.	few	CATSRGGRGTEAFF	TGTGCCACCAGCAGAGGAGGGCGAGGGACTGAAGCTTTCTTT
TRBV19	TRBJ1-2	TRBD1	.	CASSMGQGATGYTF	TGTGCCAGTAGTATGGGACAGGGGGCGACCGGCTACACCTTC
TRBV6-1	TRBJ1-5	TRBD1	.	CASSDSGTASNQPQHF	TGTGCCAGCAGTGATTCCGGGACAGCTAGCAATCAGCCCCAGCATTTT
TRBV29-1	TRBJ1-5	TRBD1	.	CSVAGTGQGQPQHF	TGCAGCGTCGCCGGGACAGGGCAAGGTCAGCCCCAGCATTTT
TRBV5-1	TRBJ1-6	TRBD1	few	CASSNRGPRNSPLHF	TGCGCCAGCAGTAACAGGGGGCCGCGCAATTCACCCCTCCACTTT
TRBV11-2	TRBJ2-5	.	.	CASSLVRGNQETQYF	TGTGCCAGCAGCTTAGTGAGAGGGAACCAAGAGACCCAGTACTTC
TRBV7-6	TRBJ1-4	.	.	CASSLWVRSASTNEKLFF	TGTGCCAGCAGCTTATGGGTTCGGAGCGCATCAACTAATGAAAAACTGTTTTTT
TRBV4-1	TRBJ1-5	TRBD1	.	CASSQTGAASNQPQHF	TGCGCCAGCAGCCAGACAGGGGCCGCTAGCAATCAGCCCCAGCATTTT
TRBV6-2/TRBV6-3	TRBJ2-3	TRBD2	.	CASSYSQRGKVTDTQYF	TGTGCCAGCAGTTACTCACAGCGGGGAAAAGTCACAGATACGCAGTATTTT
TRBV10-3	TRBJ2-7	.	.	CAISDGRQVSEQYF	TGTGCCATCAGTGACGGAAGACAGGTTTCCGAGCAGTACTTC
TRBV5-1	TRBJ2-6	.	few	CASSSRGANVLTF	TGCGCCAGCAGTTCGCGCGGGGCCAACGTCCTGACTTTC
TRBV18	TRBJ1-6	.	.	CASSEGLNSPLHF	TGTGCCAGCTCGGAGGGCTTGAATTCACCCCTCCACTTT
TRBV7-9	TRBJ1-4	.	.	CASVSVATNEKLFF	TGTGCCAGCGTTTCGGTTGCAACTAATGAAAAACTGTTTTTT
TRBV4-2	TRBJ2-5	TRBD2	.	CASSQDYLAGGPSQETQYF	TGTGCCAGCAGCCAAGATTATTTGGCGGGGGGGCCCAGCCAAGAGACCCAGTACTTC
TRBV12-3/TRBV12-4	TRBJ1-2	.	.	CASQGSRGYTF	TGTGCCAGCCAGGGGTCCCGGGGCTACACCTTC
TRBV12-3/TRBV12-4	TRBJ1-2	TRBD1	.	CASSLTGVGYTF	TGTGCCAGCAGTCTTACAGGGGTCGGCTACACCTTC
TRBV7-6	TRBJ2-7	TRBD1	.	CASSYNPTGDAAYEQYF	TGTGCCAGCAGCTACAACCCTACAGGGGATGCAGCCTACGAGCAGTACTTC
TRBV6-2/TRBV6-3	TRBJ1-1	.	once	CASSYENRGLLAEAFF	TGTGCCAGCAGTTACGAGAACAGAGGACTATTAGCTGAAGCTTTCTTT
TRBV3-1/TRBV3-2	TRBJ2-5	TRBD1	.	CASSSGTGAGETQYF	TGTGCCAGCAGCTCCGGGACAGGGGCAGGAGAGACCCAGTACTTC
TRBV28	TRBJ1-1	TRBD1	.	CASRLGGQAVFPF	TGTGCCAGCAGACTAGGTGGACAGGCTGTTTTTCCTTTT
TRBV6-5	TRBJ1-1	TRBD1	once	CASRGDRNTEAFF	TGTGCCAGCAGGGGGGACAGGAACACTGAAGCTTTCTTT
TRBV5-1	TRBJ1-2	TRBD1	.	CASKSPGQNYGYTF	TGCGCCAGCAAAAGTCCGGGACAGAACTATGGCTACACCTTC
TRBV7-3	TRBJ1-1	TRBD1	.	CASSLGTGTEAFF	TGTGCCAGCAGCTTAGGGACAGGGACTGAAGCTTTCTTT